This T cell receptor (beta chain) was captured by sequencing in a study of T cells in localized non-small cell lung cancer. The protocol was immunoSEQ multiplex PCR, while the TCRdb copy is restricted to in-frame clones and leaves out a portion. The sample records about 2,100 clones, about 34% being singletons. Adjacent lung samples, free of atypia, were obtained at least 2 cm from the tumor margin. Remarks on this clone: The antigen is unknown.

Findings and limits, study-wide: Adjacent lung tissue had a median about 57 of the top 100 clones found in the tumor. Longer overall survival associated with higher blood T cell density; shorter survival with higher adjacent-lung clonality. Uninvolved adjacent lung, not tumor, had the highest T cell clonality.

Germline V gives CDR1 GTSNPN, CDR2 SVGIG (reference sequence). Trimming pared 0 bases from V and 2 bases from J, leaving 9 bases between. The CDR3 runs to 14 residues. The V gene is TRBV30, the J gene TRBJ2-3; D not certain. The sample was normal lung tissue next to the tumor, taken before any cancer treatment. The receptor comes from a male donor older than 55 with stage I squamous cell lung carcinoma. Here the CDR3 reads CAWSVRDSTDTQYF. CDR3 DNA: TGTGCCTGGAGTGTACGTGACTCCACAGATACGCAGTATTTT.